The present T cell receptor (beta chain) was sequenced within a study of shared clonotypes between healthy human individuals. To note about this clone: Its antigen is undetermined.

Germline V lookup: CDR1 MDHEN, CDR2 SYDVKM. CDR3 length equals 12 residues. Study-level results: A small donor pool kept down the genetic and exposure-history diversity that was represented.

The repertoire was sequenced with immunoSEQ multiplex PCR; TCRdb's copy has only in-frame clones and lacks some. The table has about 2 million clones, 85% to 95% seen once. The origin of this receptor is a man younger than 35 in good health. The sequenced sample was naive CD4+ T cells sorted from blood. Subset meaning: CD45RA+ positively selected. The V and J genes are TRBV28 and TRBJ1-6; D may be TRBD1 (5 bases). The CDR3 DNA reads as TGTGCAACGGGGCGAGAAAATTCACCCCTCCACTTT. Translation gives CATGRENSPLHF.